The clone carrying this T cell receptor (beta chain) has at least ten counts. The antigen remains undetermined. This sample is part of a study of response to subunit inactivated influenza vaccine. Study conclusions and caveats: Authors suggested each seasonal influenza vaccination recruits few new T cells.

TCRdb re-called the RT-PCR reads with MiXCR, one entry per CDR3 protein. Of roughly 700,000 distinct CDR3 sequences in the sample, approximately 14% were seen once. This CDR3 comprises 14 residues. Germline V gene data show CDR1 as GTSNPN and CDR2 as SVGIG (reference sequence). Trimming stripped 0 bases from V and 7 bases from J, with 16 bases between. This TCR was recovered from a man aged 50 to 59 who received an inactivated influenza vaccine. This chain uses TRBV30 with TRBJ2-7; D is perhaps TRBD1 (6 bases). The sequencing used PBMCs from blood, collected about 13 days after vaccination. The CDR3: CAWSVLGGAREQYF. The CDR3 DNA is TGTGCCTGGAGTGTACTTGGGGGCGCGAGGGAGCAGTACTTC.